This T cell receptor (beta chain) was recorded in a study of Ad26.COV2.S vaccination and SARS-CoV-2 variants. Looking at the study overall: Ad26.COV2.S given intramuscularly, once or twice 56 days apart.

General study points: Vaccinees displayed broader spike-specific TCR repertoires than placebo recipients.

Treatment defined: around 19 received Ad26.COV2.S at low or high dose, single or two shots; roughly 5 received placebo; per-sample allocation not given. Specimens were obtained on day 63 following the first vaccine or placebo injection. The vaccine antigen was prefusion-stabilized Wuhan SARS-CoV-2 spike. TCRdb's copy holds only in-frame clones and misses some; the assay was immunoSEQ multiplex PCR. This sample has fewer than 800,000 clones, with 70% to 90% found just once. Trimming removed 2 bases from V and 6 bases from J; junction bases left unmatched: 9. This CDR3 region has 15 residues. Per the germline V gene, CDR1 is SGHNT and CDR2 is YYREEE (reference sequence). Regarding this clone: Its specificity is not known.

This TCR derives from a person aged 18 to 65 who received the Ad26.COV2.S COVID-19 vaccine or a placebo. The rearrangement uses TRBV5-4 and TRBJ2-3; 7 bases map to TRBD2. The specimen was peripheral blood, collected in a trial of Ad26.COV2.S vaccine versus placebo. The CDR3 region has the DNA TGTGCCAGCAGCTTCGATCTAGCGGTTGTGGATACGCAGTATTTT. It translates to CASSFDLAVVDTQYF. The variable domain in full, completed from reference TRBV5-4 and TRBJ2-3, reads ETGVTQSPTHLIKTRGQQVTLRCSSQSGHNTVSWYQQALGQGPQFIFQYYREEENGRGNFPPRFSGLQFPNYSSELNVNALELDDSALYLCASSFDLAVVDTQYFGPGTRLTVL.